The source of this TCR beta chain is a study of shared clonotypes between healthy human individuals. General study points: When compared with the clonotypes that were shared by all four sorted-subset donors, the non-shared clonotypes turned out to have lower generation probabilities. Sorted-subset sequencing was shown by rarefaction to be incomplete despite large depth. Collection of samples was limited to blood; tissue repertoires likely differ.

Comment on this clone: The antigen is undetermined.

The table came from immunoSEQ multiplex PCR; TCRdb's copy has only in-frame clones and leaves some out. Here the sample spans 600,000 to 750,000 clones, 72% being singletons. Donors had no recently reported acute infections or vaccinations and were HIV-negative. CDR3 length equals 14 residues. Germline CDR1 SGHVS, CDR2 FQNEAQ. Between the trimmed V and J ends, which lost 2 bases and 3 bases, there was a span of 10 bases. This clonotype was sampled from a woman between 25 and 40 years old in good health. The chain recombines TRBV7-8 with TRBJ1-1, with no clear D. The source material was memory CD4+ T cells sorted from blood. Subset specified: CD45RA-negative fraction. CDR3 sequence (DNA): TGTGCCAGCAGCTTAAGCTGGGAGTACACTGAAGCTTTCTTT. Translation: CASSLSWEYTEAFF.